The TCR beta chain described here comes from a study of response to subunit inactivated influenza vaccine. General study points: Every seasonal influenza vaccination brings in few new T cells, the authors suggested.

One entry per CDR3 protein, called by TCRdb with MiXCR from the RT-PCR reads. There are approximately 530,000 distinct CDR3 sequences in the sample; approximately 7.8% occur only once, and around 13% lies in the top ten. This clonotype was observed a few times. Its antigen is unidentified. V lost 4 bases and J 3 bases, leaving 22 bases between the germline ends. The CDR3 is made up of 17 amino acids. Looked up from germline, CDR1 is SNHLY and CDR2 is FYNNEI. This chain uses TRBV2 with TRBJ2-7; D is possibly TRBD1 (5 bases). The receptor was derived from a man aged 50 to 69 who received an inactivated influenza vaccine. The specimen comprised PBMCs from blood, sampled around 25 months after vaccination. The CDR3 spells CASSGGPDSRPFYEQYF. In DNA form, the CDR3 reads TGTGCCAGCAGTGGTGGCCCCGACAGCCGTCCTTTCTACGAGCAGTACTTC.